This T cell receptor beta chain is from a study of T-cell reconstitution after alpha-beta-depleted transplantation in children (dated by TCRdb to the mid-2010s). Turning to the overall study: Using TCR repertoire profiling, the study quantitatively followed how T-cell immune reconstitution unfolded in children after TCRalphabeta/CD19-depleted allogeneic hematopoietic cell transplantation. Paper-wide results and their limitations: Over the following months the frequencies of hyperexpanded clones went down, and after one year T-cell counts and TCRbeta diversity were mostly credited to newly produced T cells. The apparently early alphabetaT-cell count recovery about two months after transplant was reportedly dependent on only several hundred rapidly expanded clones derived from non-depleted graft cells. In some patients, the high TCRbeta diversity seen at day 60 was put down to recipient T cells and intrathymic progenitors that had survived conditioning.

The CDR3 starts with the cysteine, ends with the phenylalanine, and has 14 residues. The sequence is cut down to CDR3 DNA, 42 bases in frame from base 1. The trim is 1 base for V and 2 bases for J, with a gap of 8 bases between the germline ends. The germline V gene supplies CDR1 MNHEY and CDR2 SVGAGI. The library was built by means of PCR. Sequencing relied on an Illumina HiSeq 2500. Molecular barcoding was employed in the preparation of TCR libraries, with unique molecular identifiers being used to normalize TCRbeta repertoire quantification. The raw public data were reprocessed by TCRdb itself: fastp quality trimming at Q25, MiXCR clonotype calling, in-frame beta chains only. Identical CDR3 protein sequences are pooled into one entry, listed with their most common genes and DNA. The sample table shows about 300,000 distinct CDR3 sequences, and nearly 8% are seen once. The top ten clones comprise 9.1% of the sample.

Explained via the paper, the treatment or condition label denotes: allogeneic hematopoietic cell transplantation with graft depleted of TCRalphabeta T cells and CD19 B cells. Transplant recipients were children who received TCRalphabeta/CD19-depleted allogeneic hematopoietic cell grafts. This clonotype appeared many times. Its binding antigen is unknown. No base-level quality is on record; no much larger clone is a single base apart. This clonotype originated in a female patient aged 2-9 years who had a stem cell transplant for Fanconi anemia, so the T cells may come from the graft donor. Source: peripheral blood, taken 360 days after TCRalphabeta/CD19-depleted stem cell transplant. The sequence joins TRBV6-5 to TRBJ1-2, with TRBD1 tentatively as D gene (5 bases match). The sequenced DNA: TGTGCCAGCAGTTACTTGGGGGTCAACTATGGCTACACCTTC. Translated, this gives CASSYLGVNYGYTF.